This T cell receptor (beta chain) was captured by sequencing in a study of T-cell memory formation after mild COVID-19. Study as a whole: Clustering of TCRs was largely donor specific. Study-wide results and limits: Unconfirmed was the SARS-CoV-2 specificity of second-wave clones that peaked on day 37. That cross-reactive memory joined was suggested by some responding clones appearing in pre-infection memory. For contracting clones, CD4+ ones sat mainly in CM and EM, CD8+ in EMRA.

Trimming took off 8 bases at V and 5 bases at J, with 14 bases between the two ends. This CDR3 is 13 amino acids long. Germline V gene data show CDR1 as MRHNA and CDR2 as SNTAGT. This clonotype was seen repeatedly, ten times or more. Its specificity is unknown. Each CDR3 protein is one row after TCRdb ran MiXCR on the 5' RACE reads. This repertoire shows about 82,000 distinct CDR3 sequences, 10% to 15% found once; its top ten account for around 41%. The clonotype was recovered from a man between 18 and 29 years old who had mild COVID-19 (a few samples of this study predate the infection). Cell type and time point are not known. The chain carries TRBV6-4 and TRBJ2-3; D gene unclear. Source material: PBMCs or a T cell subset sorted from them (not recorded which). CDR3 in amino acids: CASAFRSQDTQYF. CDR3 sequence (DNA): TGTGCCAGCGCCTTCCGCTCCCAAGATACGCAGTATTTT.